The clone carrying this TCR beta chain has a handful of counts. Its antigen is as yet unknown. This sample was taken from a study of T cell clonotyping in hematopoietic cell transplantation. The wider study: Cytoreduction preceded collection of pretransplant recipient samples.

From germline, CDR1 is LNHNV and CDR2 YYDKDF (reference sequence). V lost 1 base to trimming and J lost 0 bases, with 7 bases between them. CDR3 size: 15 residues. Points from the study as a whole: Higher Inverse Simpson Index values in graft donor and pretransplant recipient predicted broader posttransplant TCR diversity. Recipient TCR diversity dropped after transplant; expanded clonotypes rose from day 30 to 180. Cells were unsorted, so CD4 and CD8 contributions were not separated.

Sequencing used immunoSEQ multiplex PCR; TCRdb keeps in-frame clones, though not all of them. The table includes approximately 9,300 clones, around 87% detected once. Time point specified: recipient sample about 28 days before transplant, after cytoreduction. V is TRBV15 and J is TRBJ2-1; D is uncertain. The TCR originated in a woman between 45 and 65 years old with chronic myeloid leukemia. Some clones in this sample may be carry-over from other donors' samples. The input for sequencing was peripheral blood mononuclear cells, taken before stem cell transplant. Here the CDR3 DNA reads TGTGCCACCAGCAGAGTCCTAACCTCCTACAATGAGCAGTTCTTC. It is translated as CATSRVLTSYNEQFF.